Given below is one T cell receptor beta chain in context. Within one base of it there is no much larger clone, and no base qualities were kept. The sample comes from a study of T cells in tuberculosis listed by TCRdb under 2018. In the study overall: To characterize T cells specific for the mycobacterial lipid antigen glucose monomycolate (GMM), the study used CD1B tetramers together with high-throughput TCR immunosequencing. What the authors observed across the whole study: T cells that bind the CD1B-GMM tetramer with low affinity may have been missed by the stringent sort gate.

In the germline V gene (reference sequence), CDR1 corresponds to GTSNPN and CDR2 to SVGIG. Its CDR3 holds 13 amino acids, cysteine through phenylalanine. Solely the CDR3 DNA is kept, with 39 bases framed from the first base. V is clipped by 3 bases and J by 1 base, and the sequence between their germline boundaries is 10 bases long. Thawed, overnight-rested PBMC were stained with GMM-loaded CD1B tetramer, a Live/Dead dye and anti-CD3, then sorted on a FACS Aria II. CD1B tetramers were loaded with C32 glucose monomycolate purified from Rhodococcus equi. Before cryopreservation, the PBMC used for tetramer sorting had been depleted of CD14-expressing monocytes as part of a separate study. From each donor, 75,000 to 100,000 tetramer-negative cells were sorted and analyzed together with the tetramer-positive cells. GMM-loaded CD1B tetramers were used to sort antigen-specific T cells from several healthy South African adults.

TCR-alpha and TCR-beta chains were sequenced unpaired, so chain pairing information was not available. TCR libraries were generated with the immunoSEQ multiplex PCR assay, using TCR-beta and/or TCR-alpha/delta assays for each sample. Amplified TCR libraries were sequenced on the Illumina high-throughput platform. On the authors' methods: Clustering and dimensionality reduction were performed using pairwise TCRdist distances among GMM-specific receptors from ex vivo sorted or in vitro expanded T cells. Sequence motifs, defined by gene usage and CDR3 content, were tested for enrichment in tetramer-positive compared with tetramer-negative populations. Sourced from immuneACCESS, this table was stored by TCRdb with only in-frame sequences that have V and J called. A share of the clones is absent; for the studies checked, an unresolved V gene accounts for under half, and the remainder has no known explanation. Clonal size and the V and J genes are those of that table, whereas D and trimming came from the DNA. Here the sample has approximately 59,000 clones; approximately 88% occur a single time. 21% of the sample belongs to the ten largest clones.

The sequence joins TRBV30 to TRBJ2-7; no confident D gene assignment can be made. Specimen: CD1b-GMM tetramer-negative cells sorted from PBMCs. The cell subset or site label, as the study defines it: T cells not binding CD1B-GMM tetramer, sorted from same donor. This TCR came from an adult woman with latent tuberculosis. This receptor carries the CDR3 CAWSPGLSYEQYF. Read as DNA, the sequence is TGTGCCTGGAGCCCAGGCCTATCCTACGAGCAGTACTTC.